This TCR beta chain was recorded in a study of T-cell reconstitution after alpha-beta-depleted transplantation in children (dated by TCRdb to about 2016). Background for the entire study: Using TCR repertoire profiling, the study quantitatively followed how T-cell immune reconstitution unfolded in children after TCRalphabeta/CD19-depleted allogeneic hematopoietic cell transplantation.

This clonotype came up a few times. The antigen it recognizes is unknown. Per-base qualities were not stored, and no clone one base away is much larger. The library was generated by PCR. TCRdb names Illumina HiSeq 2500 as the instrument used. TCR library preparation used molecular barcoding, with unique molecular identifiers applied to normalize quantification of the TCRbeta repertoire. The public reads were reanalyzed by TCRdb: fastp trimming at Q25, MiXCR alignment, in-frame beta chains only. Rows with one shared CDR3 protein collapse into an entry with the most common genes and DNA. The sample has about 340,000 distinct CDR3 sequences on record, roughly 15% of them singletons. The ten largest clones take up 3.5% to 4.5% of the sample. CDR1 LGHNA and CDR2 YSLEER are derived from the germline V gene. The CDR3 sequence holds 19 residues, the cysteine and phenylalanine included. The DNA shown is the 57-base CDR3, in frame from base 1. Trimming takes 4 bases from V and 5 bases from J, and the germline ends sit 27 bases apart.

The rearranged chain carries TRBV4-3 and TRBJ2-4; TRBD2 is a weak D gene call, 5 bases matching. The receptor was isolated from a human donor who donated a stem cell graft to a child with Fanconi anemia. The sample here was PBMCs, taken from the stem cell graft. The nucleotide sequence reads as follows: TGCGCCAGCAGCCTCATGGGCGGGCGCCAGATTTTAACCCAAAACATTCAGTACTTC. Its protein is CASSLMGGRQILTQNIQYF.